Following are 31 T cell receptor beta chains from one sample sequenced in a study of T cells in Graves' hyperthyroidism and ophthalmopathy. RNA transcripts yielded amplified TCR beta CDR3 regions. Primed by the HTBI set, a first-round RT-PCR was run on the TCR CDR3. From the multiplex PCR reads, TCRdb called clonotypes with MiXCR, one entry per CDR3 protein. The sample lists approximately 350,000 distinct CDR3 sequences; nearly 15% were seen once. Sequencing was carried out using blood. These receptors all stem from a woman in her sixties with Graves' ophthalmopathy.

This clonotype showed up many times. This chain connects TRBV30 to TRBJ2-2; unclear D gene. Germline V gene data show CDR1 as GTSNPN and CDR2 as SVGIG (reference sequence). Trimming shortened V by 2 bases and J by 6 bases, and 7 bases separated the two germline ends. This CDR3 is built from 12 residues. CDR3 amino acids: CAWSKGPGELFF. CDR3 bases: TGTGCCTGGAGTAAAGGGCCCGGGGAGCTGTTTTTT.

The chain joins TRBV24-1 to TRBJ2-3; D is ambiguous. This CDR3 region has 14 residues. The V gene's germline CDR1 is KGHDR and CDR2 SFDVKD. Deletions cut 3 bases from V and 2 bases from J, with 8 bases between. CDR3: CATSDLPATDTQYF. DNA for the CDR3: TGTGCCACCAGTGATCTCCCAGCCACAGATACGCAGTATTTT.

The DNA for the CDR3 is TGTGCCAGTACCTCACAGGCTAGTTTCAATCAGCCCCAGCATTTT. This gives the protein CASTSQASFNQPQHF. The V gene is TRBV19, the J gene TRBJ1-5, with D possibly being TRBD1 (5 bases). The CDR3 sequence is 15 residues long. The germline V and J ends were trimmed by 7 bases and 3 bases, with 16 bases remaining between them. Germline V CDR1 and CDR2: LNHDA, SQIVND (reference sequence).

This clonotype appeared many times. The chain uses TRBV5-1 and TRBJ1-1; D remains ambiguous. CDR1 SGHRS and CDR2 YFSETQ come from the germline V gene. This CDR3 has 17 residues. Trimming shortened V by 2 bases and J by 1 base, and 18 bases separated the two germline ends. The CDR3 loop is CASSFRASTGRNTEAFF. The CDR3 DNA sequence: TGCGCCAGCAGCTTTAGGGCCTCTACCGGTCGGAACACTGAAGCTTTCTTT.

This sequence joins TRBV5-1 and TRBJ1-1, with D possibly being TRBD1 (6 bases). Germline CDR1 and CDR2: SGHRS and YFSETQ. This CDR3 is 14 amino acids long. Trimming took 4 bases from V and 1 from J, leaving 11 bases between them. CDR3 nucleotides: TGCGCCAGCAGCGGCAAGACAGGGAACACTGAAGCTTTCTTT. Amino acid sequence: CASSGKTGNTEAFF.

This clonotype showed up many times. The chain employs TRBV6-1 and TRBJ1-5, with D tentatively TRBD1 (6 bases). V dropped 6 bases and J dropped 3 bases, with 18 bases sitting between them. Germline lookup yields CDR1 MNHNS and CDR2 SASEGT. CDR3 length equals 16 residues. CDR3 residues: CASSVKQGSVNQPQHF. Written as DNA, the CDR3 is TGTGCCAGCAGCGTAAAACAGGGTTCGGTCAATCAGCCCCAGCATTTT.

This clonotype appeared many times. The V call is TRBV6-1, the J call TRBJ2-1; TRBD1 matches 8 bases. The germline V gene encodes CDR1 MNHNS and CDR2 SASEGT. This CDR3 is 13 amino acids long. With V trimmed by 5 bases and J by 9 bases, 6 bases remained unmatched. The chain's CDR3 is CASSPPGGGEQFF. The DNA for the CDR3 is TGTGCCAGCAGTCCCCCAGGGGGCGGTGAGCAGTTCTTC.

Turning to this clonotype: A read error is possible here, since a much larger clone lies one base away. V gene TRBV28 combines with J gene TRBJ1-1, with TRBD1 as a possible D gene (5 bases). CDR3 length: 15 residues. Germline CDR1 reads MDHEN; CDR2 reads SYDVKM. Here the CDR3 reads CASSSYGRQNAEAFF. In nucleotides, the CDR3 is TGTGCCAGCAGTTCATATGGCAGACAGAACGCTGAAGCTTTCTTT.

Ten or more counts support this clonotype. This rearrangement joins TRBV11-2 to TRBJ2-7; D might be TRBD1 (6 bases). The CDR3 contains 16 residues. The germline CDR1 and CDR2 sequences are SGHAT and FQNNGV. The V end lost 4 bases, the J end lost 2 bases, and 18 bases lay between the germline ends. The CDR3 nucleotides are TGTGCCAGCAGCTCTTACATCGGGACATTCGCCTACGAGCAGTACTTC. As protein: CASSSYIGTFAYEQYF. Using reference TRBV11-2 and TRBJ2-7 for the parts outside the CDR3, the full variable domain is EAGVAQSPRYKIIEKRQSVAFWCNPISGHATLYWYQQILGQGPKLLIQFQNNGVVDDSQLPKDRFSAERLKGVDSTLKIQPAKLEDSAVYLCASSSYIGTFAYEQYFGPGTRLTVT.

The J gene is TRBJ1-6, the V gene TRBV18, with D maybe TRBD1 (6 bases). Trimming cost V 4 bases and J 6 bases, with 10 bases left between them. The germline V gene has CDR1 KGHSH and CDR2 LQKENI. The CDR3 sequence is 14 residues long. The CDR3 DNA sequence: TGTGCCAGCTCACTCCGGACAGCTAATTCACCCCTCCACTTT. Translated, it gives CASSLRTANSPLHF.

This clonotype was detected many times. This chain uses TRBV27 with TRBJ1-1, with D perhaps matching TRBD1 (5 bases). Looked up from germline, CDR1 is MNHEY and CDR2 is SMNVEV (reference sequence). The V end was cut by 8 bases, the J end by 0 bases, with 10 bases between. The CDR3 covers 13 residues. CDR3 bases: TGTGCCAGCCGAGGGGTTATGAACACTGAAGCTTTCTTT. The encoded protein is CASRGVMNTEAFF.

The J gene is TRBJ2-2, the V gene TRBV27; TRBD2 matches at 8 bases. V was pared by 3 bases and J by 5 bases, with 5 bases of the junction left unmatched. The CDR3 spans 15 residues. CDR1 and CDR2 (germline): MNHEY, SMNVEV (reference sequence). CDR3 protein: CASSFDGGRTGELFF. CDR3 bases: TGTGCCAGCAGTTTTGATGGCGGGAGGACCGGGGAGCTGTTTTTT.

This clonotype was recorded at least ten times. J is TRBJ2-1 and V is TRBV3-1; TRBD1 matches at 9 bases. Germline CDR1 and CDR2: LGHDT and YNNKEL (reference sequence). Trimming took 4 bases from V and 13 from J; bases not matched to a gene: 5. This CDR3 comprises 12 residues. The CDR3 reads CASSRQGQGQFF. CDR3 DNA sequence: TGTGCCAGCAGCCGCCAGGGACAGGGACAGTTCTTC.

This clonotype was seen many times. One end of the junction varies from germline; a read error may be responsible. The genes are TRBV3-1 and TRBJ1-5; 12 nucleotides line up with TRBD1. In germline, CDR1 is LGHDT, CDR2 YNNKEL (reference sequence). The CDR3 totals 16 residues. In DNA form, the CDR3 reads TGTGCCAGCAGCCAAGCGGGGACAGGGGGCAAACAGCCCCAGCATTTT. It specifies CASSQAGTGGKQPQHF. The full variable domain, in which reference TRBV3-1 and TRBJ1-5 provide the parts outside the CDR3, is DTAVSQTPKYLVTQMGNDKSIKCEQNLGHDTMYWYKQDSKKFLKIMFSYNNKELIINETVPNRFSPKSPDKAHLNLHINSLELGDSAVYFCASSQAGTGGKQPQHFGDGTRLSIL.

In regard to this clonotype: A clone one base away is much larger, so this may be a read error. The rearrangement links TRBV12-3 or TRBV12-4 to TRBJ2-7; D might be TRBD2 (5 bases). This CDR3 spans 14 amino acids. Trimming shortened V by 1 base and J by 2 bases, and 9 bases separated the two germline ends. The DNA for the CDR3 is TGTGCCAGCAGTTTAGGGCTAGCTACCTACGAGCAGTACTTC. Translating gives CASSLGLATYEQYF.

This clonotype was counted ten times or more. This chain uses TRBV6-6 with TRBJ2-1; D may be TRBD1 or TRBD2 (5 bases each). The germline V gene encodes CDR1 MNHNY and CDR2 SVGAGI (reference sequence). V was trimmed by 2 bases and J by 8 bases, leaving 10 bases between them. This CDR3 is built from 13 residues. The CDR3 loop reads CASSYTRGDEQFF. CDR3 coding DNA: TGTGCCAGCAGTTACACGAGGGGAGATGAGCAGTTCTTC.

The rearrangement uses TRBV2 and TRBJ2-7, with 8 bases lining up with TRBD2. Germline V CDR1 and CDR2: SNHLY, FYNNEI. V dropped 8 bases and J dropped 2; count of bases not matched to a gene: 2. CDR3 length equals 12 residues. CDR3: CASGTRTYEQYF. The CDR3 bases are TGTGCCAGCGGGACTAGAACCTACGAGCAGTACTTC.

This clonotype was seen a handful of times. Here the CDR3 DNA reads TGCAGTGCGATGACTAGCGAACCCTACGAGCAGTACTTC. The encoded protein is CSAMTSEPYEQYF. The chain couples TRBV20-1 to TRBJ2-7; the match to TRBD2 covers 8 bases. With 6 bases clipped from V and 2 bases from J, the junction kept 6 bases outside the gene matches. The CDR3 totals 13 residues. Germline V lookup: CDR1 DFQATT, CDR2 SNEGSKA (reference sequence).

This clonotype was recorded at least ten times. The V gene is TRBV9, the J gene TRBJ2-7; 10 nucleotides align to TRBD2. The CDR3 spans 14 residues. Germline V gives CDR1 SGDLS, CDR2 YYNGEE. J gave up 5 bases and V 4 bases, and 6 bases lay outside the gene matches. CDR3 sequence reads: CASSSSGRADEQYF. In DNA, the CDR3 is TGTGCCAGCAGCTCGAGCGGGAGGGCCGACGAGCAGTACTTC. Drawing the rest from reference TRBV9 and TRBJ2-7, the complete variable domain is DSGVTQTPKHLITATGQRVTLRCSPRSGDLSVYWYQQSLDQGLQFLIQYYNGEERAKGNILERFSAQQFPDLHSELNLSSLELGDSALYFCASSSSGRADEQYFGPGTRLTVT.

This clonotype was seen a handful of times. The chain has TRBV19 and TRBJ1-5; the D is unclear. Germline CDR1 LNHDA, CDR2 SQIVND (reference sequence). This CDR3 has 14 residues. Trimming cost V 8 bases and J 1 base, with 12 bases left between them. CDR3 amino acids: CASFPVESNQPQHF. DNA of the CDR3: TGTGCCAGTTTTCCGGTCGAAAGCAATCAGCCCCAGCATTTT.

This clonotype was seen ten or more times. The J gene is TRBJ1-1, the V gene TRBV3-1; tentatively, D is TRBD1 (5 bases). V lost 4 bases, J lost 1 base, and 13 bases lay in between. This CDR3 contains 15 residues. CDR1 and CDR2 (germline): LGHDT, YNNKEL (reference sequence). CDR3 DNA sequence: TGTGCCAGCAGCCCCCAGGGTGGGGGGAACACTGAAGCTTTCTTT. This sequence encodes CASSPQGGGNTEAFF.

This clonotype was recorded many times. The J gene is TRBJ2-2, the V gene TRBV11-2; TRBD1 might be the D (6 bases). The CDR3 has 15 residues. V lost 2 bases and J lost 1, with 8 bases in between. CDR1 and CDR2 (germline): SGHAT, FQNNGV. The CDR3 sequence: CASSLRQVNTGELFF. For the CDR3, the DNA is TGTGCCAGCAGCTTACGACAGGTGAACACCGGGGAGCTGTTTTTT.

This clonotype occurred many times. The J gene is TRBJ2-7, the V gene TRBV11-2; TRBD2 aligns across 10 bases. Trimming at V came to 4 bases and at J to 2 bases, leaving 5 bases not matched to a gene. The CDR3 is made up of 15 amino acids. The germline gives CDR1 SGHAT, CDR2 FQNNGV. The CDR3 DNA is TGTGCCAGCAGCTCTCGGACTAGCGGAGCCTACGAGCAGTACTTC. As protein: CASSSRTSGAYEQYF.

This clonotype appeared a few times. The rearrangement links TRBV2 to TRBJ1-6; maybe TRBD1 (5 bases). CDR3 length equals 14 residues. V was shortened by 4 bases and J by 4 bases, with 8 bases between the two germline ends. Germline-derived CDR1 and CDR2 are SNHLY and FYNNEI. The CDR3 sequence is CASSGGGYNSPLHF. In nucleotides, the CDR3 is TGTGCCAGCAGTGGGGGGGGATATAATTCACCCCTCCACTTT.

This chain links TRBV27 with TRBJ2-6, with a tentative D call TRBD1 (6 bases). CDR1 MNHEY and CDR2 SMNVEV come from the germline V gene (reference sequence). V lost 7 bases to trimming and J lost 0 bases, with 10 bases between them. The CDR3 loop spans 15 amino acids. The CDR3 here is CASTTDSSGANVLTF. CDR3 nucleotides: TGTGCCAGCACCACGGACAGCTCTGGGGCCAACGTCCTGACTTTC.

The V and J genes are TRBV12-3 or TRBV12-4 and TRBJ1-2; 7 positions match TRBD1. V lost 4 bases to trimming and J lost 5 bases; unmatched junction nucleotides: 4. CDR3 length: 13 amino acids. DNA of the CDR3: TGTGCCAGCAGTTGGGACAGTGAATATGGCTACACCTTC. This sequence encodes CASSWDSEYGYTF.

This clonotype has only a few counts. A much larger clone lies one base from this, so it may be a read error. The J gene is TRBJ2-7, the V gene TRBV27, with 10 bases that match TRBD2. The CDR3 contains 16 residues. Germline CDR1 is MNHEY and CDR2 is SMNVEV (reference sequence). CDR3 sequence: CASSLQAGGGTYGQYF. CDR3 in DNA: TGTGCCAGCAGTTTACAAGCGGGAGGGGGGACCTACGGGCAGTACTTC.

There are a few counts of this clonotype. This chain uses TRBV9 with TRBJ2-5, with D possibly matching TRBD2 (6 bases). The V and J ends lost 4 bases and 4 bases respectively, with 14 bases between them. The CDR3 length is 14 residues. Germline CDR1 is SGDLS and CDR2 is YYNGEE. CDR3 DNA sequence: TGTGCCAGCAGCCCCCCCGGAGGGGCAGAGACCCAGTACTTC. Translated, it gives CASSPPGGAETQYF.

The rearrangement links TRBV6-1 to TRBJ2-7; a weak D match, TRBD2 (6 bases). The CDR3 runs 18 residues. Germline V lookup: CDR1 MNHNS, CDR2 SASEGT. Trimming shortened V by 5 bases and J by 0 bases, and 23 bases separated the two germline ends. Here the CDR3 DNA reads TGTGCCAGCAGTATACCCCCACGGCGGGAAAAGAGCTCCTACGAGCAGTACTTC. Translating gives CASSIPPRREKSSYEQYF.

This clonotype was observed many times. The rearrangement uses TRBV4-1 and TRBJ1-5, with TRBD1 matching 11 bases. The V and J ends lost 1 base and 4 bases, in that order; junction bases with no gene match: 3. The CDR3 extends over 16 amino acids. Germline assignment: CDR1 MGHRA and CDR2 YSYEKL. CDR3: CASSQVGTGGNQPQHF. The CDR3 DNA sequence: TGCGCCAGCAGCCAAGTCGGGACAGGGGGGAATCAGCCCCAGCATTTT.

In DNA form, the CDR3 reads TGTGCCTGGAGTTCCCTAGCGGGAGGGGATGAGCAGTTCTTC. Amino acid sequence: CAWSSLAGGDEQFF. The V gene is TRBV30, the J gene TRBJ2-1, with 12 positions matching TRBD2. With 2 bases clipped from V and 8 bases from J, the junction kept 4 bases outside the gene matches. This CDR3 has 14 residues. Germline values: CDR1 GTSNPN, CDR2 SVGIG (reference sequence).